These T cell receptor beta chains were read from a single sample in a study of T cell responses to AZD1222 COVID-19 vaccine. The repertoire was sequenced with immunoSEQ multiplex PCR; TCRdb's copy has only in-frame clones and lacks some. The sample records about 83,000 clones, 86% being singletons. Specimen: peripheral blood, collected on day 0 of AZD1222 vaccination. The source is an adult in good health. CDR3s include the opening cysteine and the closing phenylalanine or tryptophan. The D gene is left open where the match is weak. A row's size may be missing; if present it is once, few, many or a size class.

J gene,D gene,V gene,clone size,CDR3 DNA,CDR3 protein
TRBJ1-1,NA,TRBV7-9,few,TGTGCCAGCAGCCCATTCCGGGACCCAGCGAGGACTGAAGCTTTCTTT,CASSPFRDPARTEAFF
TRBJ2-3,NA,TRBV12-3/TRBV12-4,NA,TGTGCCAGTAACTACCCACACACAGATACGCAGTATTTT,CASNYPHTDTQYF
TRBJ1-1,NA,TRBV2,NA,TGTGCCAGCAGTGACCTCGATAAAGCTGGTTGGGGGGAGACTGAAGCTTTCTTT,CASSDLDKAGWGETEAFF
TRBJ2-3,TRBD2,TRBV6-1,once,TGTGCCAGCAGTGCCCGGACTAGCGGACACGCAGATACGCAGTATTTT,CASSARTSGHADTQYF
TRBJ2-2,NA,TRBV5-4,NA,TGTGCCAGCAGCTTGGCAGGGCGTAACACCGGGGAGCTGTTTTTT,CASSLAGRNTGELFF
TRBJ1-4,TRBD1,TRBV18,once,TGTGCCAGCTCACTACCCGGGACAGGGGGCGAAAAACTGTTTTTT,CASSLPGTGGEKLFF
TRBJ1-2,NA,TRBV2,NA,TGTGCCAGCAGTGAAAAGGTGGGCTATGGCTACACCTTC,CASSEKVGYGYTF
TRBJ2-3,TRBD1,TRBV11-2,NA,TGTGCCAGCAGCTCACCCTGGACAGGGGAGGGTGGAAAGTATTTT,CASSSPWTGEGGKYF
TRBJ2-4,NA,TRBV4-2,few,TGTGCCAGCAGCCAATATATGGCCCGAGATATGCACATTCAGTACTTC,CASSQYMARDMHIQYF
TRBJ2-7,NA,TRBV18,few,TGTGCCAGCTCACCACGTCACCTAAAAGGGGACGAGCAGTACTTC,CASSPRHLKGDEQYF